This T cell receptor beta chain was found in a study of cytomegalovirus exposure and HLA in healthy donors. In the study overall: An early data release held approximately 85 million unique TCRs from HLA-typed donors.

Study findings and constraints: Data from an earlier analysis indicated that most TCR beta V segments were productive either about 90% or about 30% of the time. The study put under 200 TCR beta chains on its list as cytomegalovirus-associated.

Worth noting for this clone: Its antigen is not known.

PCR primers comprised 60 Vbeta and 13 Jbeta primers. Sequencing used immunoSEQ multiplex PCR; TCRdb keeps in-frame clones, though not all of them. The sample includes roughly 100,000 clones, roughly 80% of them seen just once. With 7 bases clipped from V and 8 bases from J, the junction kept 16 bases outside the gene matches. The CDR3 is 17 residues long. The germline V gene has CDR1 SGHRS and CDR2 YFSETQ. The V gene is TRBV5-1, the J gene TRBJ2-1; 12 nucleotides match TRBD2. Sequencing was carried out using PBMCs. The TCR sequence derives from a middle-aged man in good health and CMV-seropositive. The DNA of the CDR3 is TGCGCCAGCGGTGCGCTAGCGGGAGGGTCTCTGGGGGATGAGCAGTTCTTC. This sequence encodes CASGALAGGSLGDEQFF.